This T cell receptor (beta chain) was obtained from a study of T cell repertoires in cytomegalovirus infection. Study background: As its CMV epitopes, the study selected recently identified HLA-C-restricted and well-studied HLA-B-restricted targets.

This clonotype turned up a few times. Its antigen is still unknown. TCRdb reanalysed the reads using MiXCR and keeps one entry per CDR3 protein. Found here are approximately 74,000 distinct CDR3 sequences, approximately 39% of them singletons; the top ten hold more than 85%. The CDR3 extends over 14 amino acids. CDR1 and CDR2 from the germline V gene are MDHEN and SYDVKM. Losses at the gene ends were 5 bases for V and 6 bases for J; bases not matched to a gene: 7. General study points: Dominating the ex vivo response were TCR beta clonotypes that were CMV-specific and HLA-C-restricted. Identification of carriers of CMV plus the relevant HLA was achieved through cumulative public TCR beta family frequency.

The specimen was CD8+ T cells from cultured PBMCs, collected from culture after CMV antigen stimulation. The TCR originated in a human donor in good health (CMV status not recorded). Some clones in this sample may be carry-over from other donors' samples. This chain links TRBV28 with TRBJ2-3; 8 bases line up with TRBD1. CDR3 sequence reads: CASSPDRGVDTQYF. The CDR3 DNA reads as TGTGCCAGCAGTCCCGACAGGGGAGTTGATACGCAGTATTTT.